This entry lists 30 T cell receptor beta chains sequenced from one sample in a study of blood T cells in healthy people across ages. The second PCR ran about 6 to 12 cycles with a sample-barcoded 5' primer and J-beta primers. TCRdb re-derived calls from the 5' RACE reads in MiXCR, one entry per CDR3 protein. The data contain 1.5 million to 2 million distinct CDR3 sequences, roughly 32% of them singletons. Sequenced: blood. The receptors come from a woman aged 25 to 39 in good health.

The rearrangement links TRBV12-5 to TRBJ1-1, with 8 positions matching TRBD1. Germline V gives CDR1 LGHNT, CDR2 FRNRAP. This CDR3 has 15 amino acids. The trim removed 6 bases at V and 5 bases at J, leaving 11 bases unmatched. The CDR3 here is CASGYEGRGRTEAFF. As DNA, the CDR3 is TGTGCTAGTGGGTACGAGGGCAGGGGGCGAACTGAAGCTTTCTTT. The whole variable domain, filled in from reference TRBV12-5 and TRBJ1-1, reads DARVTQTPRHKVTEMGQEVTMRCQPILGHNTVFWYRQTMMQGLELLAYFRNRAPLDDSGMPKDRFSAEMPDATLATLKIQPSEPRDSAVYFCASGYEGRGRTEAFFGQGTRLTVV.

This clonotype was found a few times. This chain connects TRBV28 to TRBJ2-7; possibly TRBD1 or TRBD2 for D (5 bases each). V was trimmed by 5 bases and J by 5 bases, leaving 16 bases between them. Germline V lookup: CDR1 MDHEN, CDR2 SYDVKM. This CDR3 comprises 14 residues. Written as DNA, the CDR3 is TGTGCCAGCAGTGCATGGGGGAGTCAACACGAGCAGTACTTC. Its translation is CASSAWGSQHEQYF.

This clonotype was seen repeatedly, ten times or more. The chain is built from TRBV7-2 and TRBJ2-1; D unresolved. Trimming shortened V by 5 bases and J by 6 bases, and 20 bases separated the two germline ends. The CDR3 has 16 amino acids. Germline lookup yields CDR1 SGHTA and CDR2 FQGNSA. CDR3 nucleotide sequence: TGTGCCAGCAGCGAGTTTTGGGTACCTGCTGGCAATGAGCAGTTCTTC. It translates to CASSEFWVPAGNEQFF.

The chain couples TRBV27 to TRBJ2-7; D might be TRBD2 (5 bases). Trimming pared 5 bases from V and 7 bases from J, leaving 15 bases between. Germline V lookup: CDR1 MNHEY, CDR2 SMNVEV (reference sequence). CDR3 length: 13 amino acids. The CDR3 DNA reads TGTGCCAGCAGTATCCGACTCCCGGGAGAGCAGTACTTC. As protein: CASSIRLPGEQYF.

In its sample, this clonotype was seen a few times. This sequence joins TRBV4-1 and TRBJ1-2; D remains unclear. Germline lookup yields CDR1 MGHRA and CDR2 YSYEKL. The CDR3 is 15 amino acids. Trimming left V 2 bases short and J 6 bases short, with 16 bases between. For the CDR3, the DNA is TGCGCCAGCAGCCAATCTTGGACGGACGATAATGGCTACACCTTC. Translating gives CASSQSWTDDNGYTF.

This clonotype was found many times. Germline is not matched at one junction end, which may reflect a read error. The chain has TRBV4-1 and TRBJ2-7; D remains ambiguous. The CDR3 extends over 14 amino acids. In germline, CDR1 is MGHRA, CDR2 YSYEKL. The CDR3 loop reads CASSQGSSSYEQYF. CDR3 nucleotides: TGTGCCAGCTCGCAAGGGTCTAGCTCCTACGAGCAGTACTTC.

This clonotype was found many times. The chain carries TRBV6-5 and TRBJ2-7, with D perhaps being TRBD1 or TRBD2 (5 bases each). Trimming cost V 5 bases and J 8 bases, with 10 bases left between them. The germline V gene encodes CDR1 MNHEY and CDR2 SVGAGI. This CDR3 spans 11 amino acids. The CDR3 protein is CASSTREKQYF. DNA of the CDR3: TGTGCCAGCAGTACCAGGGAGAAGCAGTACTTC.

In this sample, this clonotype turned up many times. The chain has TRBV7-8 and TRBJ2-7; a possible D gene is TRBD2 (5 bases). V was pared by 1 base and J by 4 bases, with 11 bases between. The germline CDR1 and CDR2 sequences are SGHVS and FQNEAQ. The CDR3 covers 14 residues. CDR3 in amino acids: CASSLGGLGYEQYF. The CDR3 coding sequence is TGTGCCAGCAGCTTAGGAGGGCTTGGGTACGAGCAGTACTTC.

The sample holds a few counts of this clonotype. The chain joins TRBV10-3 to TRBJ2-5; 11 bases map to TRBD2. CDR1 is ENHRY and CDR2 is SYGVKD in the germline V gene. The CDR3 sequence is 16 residues long. The V segment lost 2 bases and the J segment 2 bases; nucleotides outside the gene matches: 4. CDR3 sequence (DNA): TGTGCCATCAGTGAGACGGCTAGCGGGGGGCAAGAGACCCAGTACTTC. Residues: CAISETASGGQETQYF.

The sample holds a few counts of this clonotype. This chain connects TRBV27 to TRBJ2-3; 7 nucleotides line up with TRBD1. This CDR3 contains 14 residues. Per germline, CDR1 MNHEY and CDR2 SMNVEV (reference sequence). V shed 2 bases, J shed 5 bases, and the junction held 4 bases outside the gene matches. DNA of the CDR3: TGTGCCAGCAGTTTAAGGGGGCGCAGAGATACGCAGTATTTT. Protein sequence: CASSLRGRRDTQYF.

The chain links TRBV29-1 to TRBJ2-5, with 9 bases matching TRBD2. V dropped 7 bases and J dropped 4; count of bases not matched to a gene: 7. CDR1 is SQVTM and CDR2 is ANQGSEA in the germline V gene. This CDR3 spans 13 amino acids. Here the CDR3 reads CSGQGLAGETQYF. Written as DNA, the CDR3 is TGCAGCGGCCAGGGACTAGCCGGAGAGACCCAGTACTTC.

The table lists this clonotype with a few counts. The V and J genes are TRBV11-2 and TRBJ1-5; D remains ambiguous. The V and J ends lost 2 bases and 7 bases respectively, with 9 bases between them. Germline-derived CDR1 and CDR2 are SGHAT and FQNNGV. This CDR3 spans 13 amino acids. The CDR3 loop reads CASSLLEFQPQHF. CDR3 coding DNA: TGTGCCAGCAGCTTATTGGAGTTCCAGCCCCAGCATTTT.

As to this clonotype: An end of the junction differs from the germline gene, which may be a read error. V gene TRBV4-1 combines with J gene TRBJ1-2, with 11 bases that match TRBD1. Germline CDR1 is MGHRA and CDR2 is YSYEKL. This CDR3 is built from 16 residues. The chain's CDR3 is CASSQDSGQGASGHTF. The CDR3 DNA reads as TGCGCCAGCAGCCAAGATTCCGGACAGGGGGCGTCTGGCCACACCTTC.

V usage is TRBV28 and J usage is TRBJ2-5; 7 positions match TRBD1. V gave up 5 bases and J gave up 4 bases; unmatched junction bases: 10. The germline V gene encodes CDR1 MDHEN and CDR2 SYDVKM. The CDR3 covers 15 residues. In DNA form, the CDR3 reads TGTGCCAGCAGTCTCCTCCAGGGGGACACAGAGACCCAGTACTTC. Its protein is CASSLLQGDTETQYF.

For this clonotype: Mismatch with germline at one junction end may stem from a read error. The chain joins TRBV5-6 to TRBJ2-7; 7 nucleotides line up with TRBD2. CDR3 length: 13 residues. Germline CDR1 reads SGHDT; CDR2 reads YYEEEE. This CDR3 is CASSLGLAYGQYF. The DNA of the CDR3 is TGTGCCAGCAGCTTGGGACTAGCCTACGGGCAGTACTTC. The full variable domain, with the rest looked up from reference TRBV5-6 and TRBJ2-7, is DAGVTQSPTHLIKTRGQQVTLRCSPKSGHDTVSWYQQALGQGPQFIFQYYEEEERQRGNFPDRFSGHQFPNYSSELNVNALLLGDSALYLCASSLGLAYGQYFGPGTRLTVT.

This chain connects TRBV24-1 to TRBJ2-7; tentatively, D is TRBD2 (7 bases). The CDR3 sequence is 13 residues long. CDR1 is KGHDR and CDR2 is SFDVKD in the germline V gene. Trimming left V 10 bases short and J 0 bases short, with 12 bases between. The CDR3 loop reads CATRGAASYEQYF. CDR3 bases: TGTGCCACACGGGGGGCGGCCTCCTACGAGCAGTACTTC.

The sample holds a few counts of this clonotype. The rearrangement uses TRBV20-1 and TRBJ2-1; D remains ambiguous. This CDR3 spans 11 amino acids. Germline assignment: CDR1 DFQATT and CDR2 SNEGSKA (reference sequence). The germline V and J ends were trimmed by 3 bases and 9 bases, with 9 bases remaining between them. In nucleotides, the CDR3 is TGCAGTGCTAGGTCTCGGCCTGAGCAGTTCTTC. It encodes CSARSRPEQFF.

The rearrangement joins TRBV9 to TRBJ2-5, with TRBD2 matching over 13 bases. Germline V lookup: CDR1 SGDLS, CDR2 YYNGEE. The CDR3 has 16 amino acids. V dropped 4 bases and J dropped 4; count of bases not matched to a gene: 7. In DNA, the CDR3 is TGTGCCAGCAGCCCTGGGACTAGCGGGGATTCAGAGACCCAGTACTTC. Its protein is CASSPGTSGDSETQYF.

The chain carries TRBV7-2 and TRBJ2-3; D may be TRBD2 (5 bases). The V end lost 5 bases, the J end lost 3 bases, and 15 bases lay between the germline ends. This CDR3 contains 15 residues. The germline V gene has CDR1 SGHTA and CDR2 FQGNSA. CDR3 sequence: CASSPFSTGTDTQYF. The CDR3 DNA reads TGTGCCAGCAGCCCCTTTTCTACGGGGACAGATACGCAGTATTTT.

This clonotype was counted a few times. This sequence joins TRBV20-1 and TRBJ2-3; a possible D gene is TRBD1 (5 bases). V was clipped by 6 bases and J by 2 bases, with 12 bases between them. Germline assignment: CDR1 DFQATT and CDR2 SNEGSKA (reference sequence). The CDR3 loop spans 13 amino acids. In nucleotides, the CDR3 is TGCAGTGCAGCACGCAGGGACACAGATACGCAGTATTTT. Its protein product is CSAARRDTDTQYF.

This sequence joins TRBV10-3 and TRBJ2-4; 7 bases map to TRBD1. The end of the DNA fits TRBJ2-5 better, so the J call may be wrong. Germline assignment: CDR1 ENHRY and CDR2 SYGVKD. The CDR3 spans 14 residues. The CDR3 sequence: CAISGLGQSETQYF. The CDR3 DNA reads as TGTGCCATCAGTGGGTTGGGACAGAGCGAGACCCAGTACTTC.

The chain carries TRBV6-2 or TRBV6-3 and TRBJ2-5; 10 nucleotides match TRBD2. This CDR3 has 17 amino acids. The junction had 6 bases not matched to a gene; V was cut back by 2 bases and J by 0 bases. Germline CDR1 reads MNHEY; CDR2 reads SVGEGT. This CDR3 reads CASSYPLTSGYQETQYF. The CDR3, as DNA: TGTGCCAGCAGTTACCCCTTGACTAGCGGGTACCAAGAGACCCAGTACTTC.

The rearrangement joins TRBV11-2 to TRBJ2-1, with D unresolved. The germline V and J ends were trimmed by 0 bases and 6 bases, with 9 bases remaining between them. In germline, CDR1 is SGHAT, CDR2 FQNNGV. This CDR3 region has 14 residues. The CDR3 region is CASSLDRIGNEQFF. Written as DNA, the CDR3 is TGTGCCAGCAGCTTAGATCGCATTGGCAATGAGCAGTTCTTC.

This clonotype has only one observation. Written as DNA, the CDR3 is TGCGCCAGCAGCCCCCGAGTAGGGAGTTCACCCCTCCACTTT. Residues: CASSPRVGSSPLHF. The chain combines TRBV4-1 with TRBJ1-6, with unresolved D. The CDR3 consists of 14 residues. Looked up from germline, CDR1 is MGHRA and CDR2 is YSYEKL. The V and J ends lost 4 bases and 9 bases respectively, with 13 bases between them.

This clonotype was counted a few times. This chain uses TRBV6-5 with TRBJ2-3; D tentatively fits TRBD1 or TRBD2 (5 bases each). The CDR3 has 14 residues. V lost 4 bases, J lost 4 bases, and 12 bases lay in between. The germline gives CDR1 MNHEY, CDR2 SVGAGI. In DNA, the CDR3 is TGTGCCAGCAGTTGGGGGTTGTCTTCAGATACGCAGTATTTT. It translates to CASSWGLSSDTQYF.

The chain couples TRBV21-1 to TRBJ2-4; TRBD2 is the table's D call, not checked against the DNA. TRBV21-1 is labeled a pseudogene. This CDR3 region has 17 residues. Written as DNA, the CDR3 is TGTGCCAGCAGTCCCCCGAGGGGGAGGAGAGACAAAAACATTCAGTACTTC. Amino acid sequence: CASSPPRGRRDKNIQYF.

This clonotype came up a few times. The rearrangement joins TRBV7-3 to TRBJ1-2, with a tentative D call TRBD1 (6 bases). CDR3 length: 15 amino acids. The germline CDR1 and CDR2 sequences are SGHTA and FQGTGA. The V gene lost 1 base and the J gene lost 2 bases, with 11 bases spanning the gap. CDR3 coding DNA: TGTGCCAGCAGCTTAAATGGGGGGCTAAACTATGGCTACACCTTC. Protein product: CASSLNGGLNYGYTF.

The V gene is TRBV19, the J gene TRBJ1-5, with a weak D call TRBD1 (6 bases). CDR3 length: 14 amino acids. V shed 6 bases and J shed 7 bases, with 16 bases lying between them. Germline V gene data show CDR1 as LNHDA and CDR2 as SQIVND (reference sequence). CDR3 DNA: TGTGCCAGTAGCCGGACAGTAGCAAGGCAGCCCCAGCATTTT. It codes for CASSRTVARQPQHF.

The CDR3 loop reads CASRLRGVTYEQYF. Here the CDR3 DNA reads TGTGCCAGCAGGTTAAGGGGGGTTACGTACGAGCAGTACTTC. The chain combines TRBV28 with TRBJ2-5; D assignment may be TRBD1 or TRBD2 (6 bases each). Judging by the DNA end, TRBJ2-7 fits better; the J call may be wrong. Germline V gene data show CDR1 as MDHEN and CDR2 as SYDVKM. This CDR3 is built from 14 residues.

The chain has TRBV5-6 and TRBJ2-7; perhaps TRBD1 as D (5 bases). Trimming removed 4 bases from V and 2 bases from J, with 16 bases in between. Germline CDR1 SGHDT, CDR2 YYEEEE. The CDR3 totals 15 residues. The CDR3 sequence is CASSRGLGQTYEQYF. The DNA of the CDR3 is TGTGCCAGCAGCCGCGGTTTGGGGCAAACCTACGAGCAGTACTTC.